This T cell receptor (beta chain) derives from a study of cytomegalovirus exposure and HLA in healthy donors. This clone turned up a few times. Its antigen is still unknown. From germline, CDR1 is SGHRS and CDR2 YFSETQ. The V segment lost 3 bases and the J segment 1 base; nucleotides outside the gene matches: 3. The CDR3 consists of 15 residues. The primer mix had 60 Vbeta and 13 Jbeta primers. Repertoires were generated with immunoSEQ multiplex PCR, while TCRdb's copy carries only in-frame clones and drops some. The sample records around 150,000 clones, roughly 83% being singletons. Findings and caveats of the study: Analysis was carried out at a later point, and it linked a missense DCLRE1C variant to TCR beta V- and J-gene trimming. Reportedly, TCR beta sequences accurately predicted HLA-A and HLA-B alleles in most subjects.

The chain links TRBV5-1 to TRBJ2-1, with 8 positions matching TRBD2. This clonotype was obtained from a human donor in good health. The sequencing sample was made of PBMCs. CDR3 sequence: CASSSAGGSYNEQFF. The DNA for the CDR3 is TGCGCCAGCAGCTCGGCGGGAGGATCCTACAATGAGCAGTTCTTC.